Listed here is a single T cell receptor (beta chain). Germline CDR1 and CDR2: MNHEY and SMNVEV (reference sequence). Losses at the gene ends were 5 bases for V and 3 bases for J; bases not matched to a gene: 7. The CDR3 sequence is 15 residues long. This specimen belongs to a study of PD-L1 blockade in urothelial cancer. Study-level information: Patients commenced atezolizumab in 2014, and it was given at 1,200 mg intravenously every 3 weeks. The researchers analyzed blood 3 weeks (second dose) and 6 weeks after treatment start. Blood samples contained a median 141,255 T cells.

The repertoire was sequenced with immunoSEQ multiplex PCR; TCRdb's copy has only in-frame clones and lacks some. The table records just over 14,000 clones, approximately 87% of them present only once. Source: PBMCs, taken around atezolizumab (anti-PD-L1) treatment. The rearrangement links TRBV27 to TRBJ2-3; 8 nucleotides match TRBD2. The TCR originated in a man aged 65-85 years with urothelial cancer. The CDR3 is CASSLGGARTDTQYF. The CDR3 DNA reads as TGTGCCAGCAGTCTCGGGGGGGCAAGGACAGATACGCAGTATTTT.